The next 5 T cell receptor beta chains were all read from a single sample in a study of blood T cell repertoires in COVID-19. Data came from immunoSEQ multiplex PCR; TCRdb stores just in-frame clones and leaves some out. The table includes some 290,000 clones, about 90% detected once. Sequenced input: PBMCs or T cells enriched from blood (not recorded which). Every receptor here comes from a woman aged 30 to 39 who had recovered from COVID-19.

The rearrangement joins TRBV27 to TRBJ2-7; 11 nucleotides match TRBD2. The germline CDR1 and CDR2 sequences are MNHEY and SMNVEV (reference sequence). Germline trimming cut 2 bases from V and 1 base from J; bases unmatched to any gene: 4. The CDR3 totals 16 residues. In nucleotides, the CDR3 is TGTGCCAGCAGTTTAGCTGGGACTAGCGGTTCCTACGAGCAGTACTTC. It yields the protein CASSLAGTSGSYEQYF.

J is TRBJ1-6 and V is TRBV4-1; 7 positions match TRBD1. With V trimmed by 5 bases and J by 6 bases, 4 bases remained unmatched. The length of the CDR3 is 14 residues. Germline V gene sequence: CDR1 MGHRA, CDR2 YSYEKL. CDR3 sequence reads: CASSFGTVNSPLHF. The DNA for the CDR3 is TGCGCCAGCAGCTTCGGGACAGTTAATTCACCCCTCCACTTT.

J is TRBJ2-1 and V is TRBV29-1; 7 nucleotides align to TRBD1. The V gene's germline CDR1 is SQVTM and CDR2 ANQGSEA. V lost 0 bases, J lost 1 base, and 9 bases stayed unmatched. The CDR3 totals 17 residues. The CDR3 DNA follows: TGCAGCGTTGAAGATCTGGACGACAGGGTATCCTACAATGAGCAGTTCTTC. Its protein is CSVEDLDDRVSYNEQFF.

The J gene is TRBJ2-7, the V gene TRBV11-2, with D unresolved. The length of the CDR3 is 14 residues. Per germline, CDR1 SGHAT and CDR2 FQNNGV. V gave up 4 bases and J gave up 4 bases, with 14 bases separating them. The CDR3 sequence is CASSSNRLRYEQYF. The CDR3 DNA reads TGTGCCAGCAGCTCAAATCGGCTGCGGTACGAGCAGTACTTC.

J is TRBJ1-6 and V is TRBV6-5; 10 bases are a match to TRBD1. Germline V gene data show CDR1 as MNHEY and CDR2 as SVGAGI. The length of the CDR3 is 13 residues. J gave up 8 bases and V 8 bases, and 3 bases lay outside the gene matches. This CDR3 reads CASATGGYSPLHF. The CDR3 DNA follows: TGTGCCAGCGCGACAGGGGGCTATTCACCCCTCCACTTT.